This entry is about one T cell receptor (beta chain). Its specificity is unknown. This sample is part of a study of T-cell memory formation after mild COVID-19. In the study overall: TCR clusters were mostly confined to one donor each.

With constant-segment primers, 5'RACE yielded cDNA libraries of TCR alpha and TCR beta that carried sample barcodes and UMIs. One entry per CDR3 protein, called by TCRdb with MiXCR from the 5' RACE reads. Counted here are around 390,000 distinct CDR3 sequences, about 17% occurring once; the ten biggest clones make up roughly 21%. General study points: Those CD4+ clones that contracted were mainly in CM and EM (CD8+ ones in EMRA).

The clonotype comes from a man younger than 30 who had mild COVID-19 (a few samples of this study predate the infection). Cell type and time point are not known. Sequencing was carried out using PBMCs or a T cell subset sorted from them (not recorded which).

CDR3 residues: CATSDPIGGDNEQFF. In DNA, the CDR3 is TGTGCCACCAGTGACCCCATTGGGGGGGATAATGAGCAGTTCTTC. This chain connects TRBV24-1 to TRBJ2-1; TRBD2 agrees at 7 bases. V lost 4 bases, J lost 7 bases, and 9 bases stayed unmatched. There are 15 residues in the CDR3. Germline V gives CDR1 KGHDR, CDR2 SFDVKD.